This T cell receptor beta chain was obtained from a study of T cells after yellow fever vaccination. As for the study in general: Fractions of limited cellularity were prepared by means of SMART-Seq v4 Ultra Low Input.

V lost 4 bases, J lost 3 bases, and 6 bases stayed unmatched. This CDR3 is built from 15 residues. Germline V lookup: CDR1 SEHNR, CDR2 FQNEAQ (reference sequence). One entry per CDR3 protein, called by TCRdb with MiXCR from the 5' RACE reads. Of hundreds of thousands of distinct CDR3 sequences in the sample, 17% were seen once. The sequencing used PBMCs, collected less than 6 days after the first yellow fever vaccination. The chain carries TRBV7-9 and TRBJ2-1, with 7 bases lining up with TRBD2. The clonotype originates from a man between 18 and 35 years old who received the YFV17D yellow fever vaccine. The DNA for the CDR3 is TGTGCCAGCAGCTACCCCCGCGGGGGCTACAATGAGCAGTTCTTC. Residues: CASSYPRGGYNEQFF.